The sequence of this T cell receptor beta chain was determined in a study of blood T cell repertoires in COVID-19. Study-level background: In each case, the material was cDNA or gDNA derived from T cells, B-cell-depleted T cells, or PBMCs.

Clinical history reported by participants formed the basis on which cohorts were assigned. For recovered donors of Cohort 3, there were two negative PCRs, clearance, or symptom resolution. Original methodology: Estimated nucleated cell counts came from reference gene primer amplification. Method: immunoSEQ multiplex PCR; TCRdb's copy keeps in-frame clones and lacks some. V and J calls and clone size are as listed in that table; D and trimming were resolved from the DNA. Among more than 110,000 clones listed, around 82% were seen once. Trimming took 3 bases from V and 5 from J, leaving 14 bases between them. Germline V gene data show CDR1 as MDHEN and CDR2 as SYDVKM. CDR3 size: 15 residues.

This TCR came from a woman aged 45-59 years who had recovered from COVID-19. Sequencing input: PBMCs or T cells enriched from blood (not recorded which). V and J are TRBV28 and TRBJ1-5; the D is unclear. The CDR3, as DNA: TGTGCCAGCAGTTTCGCCGGGAGGATGGATCAGCCCCAGCATTTT. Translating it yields CASSFAGRMDQPQHF.